This TCR beta chain was sequenced for a study of CD8 T cells in ankylosing spondylitis. Broader study findings: Disease-linked clones were reportedly significantly enriched in matched ankylosing spondylitis synovial fluid.

TCRdb itself ran the 5' RACE reads through MiXCR, one entry per CDR3 protein. The table records some 130,000 distinct CDR3 sequences, roughly an eighth of them present only once. Many counts were recorded for this clonotype. Its antigen remains unknown. Germline CDR1 is SNHLY and CDR2 is FYNNEI. Between the trimmed V and J ends, which lost 6 bases and 12 bases, there was a span of 15 bases. The CDR3 consists of 12 residues. The V and J genes are TRBV2 and TRBJ2-1; maybe TRBD1 (6 bases). This clonotype was sampled from a female donor with ankylosing spondylitis or in good health (not recorded which). The sequencing input was blood, either unsorted or a sorted T cell fraction (not recorded which). CDR3 loop: CASRDSVKGQFF. CDR3 in DNA: TGTGCCAGCAGGGACAGTGTTAAGGGGCAGTTCTTC.